This T cell receptor beta chain emerged from a study of T cell responses to AZD1222 COVID-19 vaccine. Generated by immunoSEQ multiplex PCR, the TCRdb table keeps only in-frame clones and is missing some. The sample shows roughly 200,000 clones, roughly 93% of them seen only once. Germline V CDR1 and CDR2: SGHTA, FQGTGA. The CDR3 consists of 12 residues. V lost 5 bases to trimming and J lost 7 bases, with 9 bases between them. The chain carries TRBV7-3 and TRBJ2-1; tentatively, D is TRBD1 (6 bases). The TCR originated in an adult who received the MenACWY meningococcal vaccine as a control. The specimen comprised peripheral blood, sampled 28 days after the second dose of the MenACWY control vaccine. The CDR3: CASSPQGNEQFF. The CDR3 DNA reads TGTGCCAGCAGCCCACAGGGAAATGAGCAGTTCTTC. Full variable domain (remainder filled in from reference TRBV7-3 and TRBJ2-1): GAGVSQTPSNKVTEKGKYVELRCDPISGHTALYWYRQSLGQGPEFLIYFQGTGAADDSGLPNDRFFAVRPEGSVSTLKIQRTERGDSAVYLCASSPQGNEQFFGPGTRLTVL.